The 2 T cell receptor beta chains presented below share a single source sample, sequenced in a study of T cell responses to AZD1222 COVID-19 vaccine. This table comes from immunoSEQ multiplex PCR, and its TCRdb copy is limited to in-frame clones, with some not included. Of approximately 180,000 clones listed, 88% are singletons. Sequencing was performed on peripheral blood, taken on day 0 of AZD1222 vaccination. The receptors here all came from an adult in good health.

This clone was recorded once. The CDR3 DNA sequence: TGTGCCAGCAGCCGACGACAGGGGGTAAATGAGCAGTTCTTC. Translation gives CASSRRQGVNEQFF. The chain recombines TRBV28 with TRBJ2-1, with TRBD1 matching 9 bases. J gave up 7 bases and V 6 bases, and 7 bases lay outside the gene matches. From germline, CDR1 is MDHEN and CDR2 SYDVKM. The CDR3 runs 14 residues.

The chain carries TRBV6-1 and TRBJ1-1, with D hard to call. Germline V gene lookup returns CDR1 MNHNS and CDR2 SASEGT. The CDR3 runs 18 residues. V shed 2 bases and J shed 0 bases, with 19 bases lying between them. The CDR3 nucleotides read TGTGCCAGCAGTGAACGGGGTGTTATTGTGGTGGTGAACACTGAAGCTTTCTTT. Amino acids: CASSERGVIVVVNTEAFF.